Below are 6 T cell receptor beta chains sequenced from a single sample in a study of cytomegalovirus exposure and HLA in healthy donors. This table comes from immunoSEQ multiplex PCR, and its TCRdb copy is limited to in-frame clones, with some not included. Among 160,000 or so clones listed, 84% were seen once. Material for sequencing was PBMCs. The receptor set was obtained from a young man in good health and CMV-seropositive.

The V gene is TRBV18, the J gene TRBJ2-1; D gene unclear. V was trimmed by 4 bases and J by 7 bases, leaving 20 bases between them. Per the germline V gene, CDR1 is KGHSH and CDR2 is LQKENI. This CDR3 is built from 16 residues. The CDR3 region is CASSLSSSSSSNEQFF. The CDR3 nucleotides read TGTGCCAGCTCACTATCAAGTAGTTCTTCGAGTAATGAGCAGTTCTTC.

V usage is TRBV2 and J usage is TRBJ2-2; weak D call: TRBD2 (7 bases). The V end lost 3 bases, the J end lost 0 bases, and 11 bases lay between the germline ends. This CDR3 region has 16 residues. Germline V CDR1 and CDR2: SNHLY, FYNNEI. The CDR3 nucleotides are TGTGCCAGCAGTGAGGCGGGGGCCGCGAACACCGGGGAGCTGTTTTTT. This translates into CASSEAGAANTGELFF. Full variable domain (remainder filled in from reference TRBV2 and TRBJ2-2): EPEVTQTPSHQVTQMGQEVILRCVPISNHLYFYWYRQILGQKVEFLVSFYNNEISEKSEIFDDQFSVERPDGSNFTLKIRSTKLEDSAMYFCASSEAGAANTGELFFGEGSRLTVL.

The rearrangement uses TRBV4-3 and TRBJ2-7; D possibly corresponds to TRBD1 (7 bases). V dropped 0 bases and J dropped 1 base, with 10 bases sitting between them. The CDR3 spans 15 residues. Germline V lookup: CDR1 LGHNA, CDR2 YSLEER. In nucleotides, the CDR3 is TGCGCCAGCAGCCAAGAGTCAGGGGGGTCCTACGAGCAGTACTTC. This encodes CASSQESGGSYEQYF.

The V and J genes are TRBV7-8 and TRBJ2-1; TRBD1 matches 7 bases. V lost 5 bases and J lost 9; bases outside the gene matches: 13. The germline V gene encodes CDR1 SGHVS and CDR2 FQNEAQ. This CDR3 has 15 residues. DNA of the CDR3: TGTGCCAGCAGCCGAGGGGGTAAGGGGGCAAGTGAGCAGTTCTTC. Its protein is CASSRGGKGASEQFF.

The chain is built from TRBV7-8 and TRBJ1-5; TRBD1 might be the D (5 bases). V lost 0 bases and J 0 bases, leaving 15 bases between the germline ends. Per the germline V gene, CDR1 is SGHVS and CDR2 is FQNEAQ. The CDR3 totals 18 residues. CDR3 bases: TGTGCCAGCAGCTTAGCTACAGGTGAACAATTTAGCAATCAGCCCCAGCATTTT. This encodes CASSLATGEQFSNQPQHF.

This rearrangement joins TRBV6-6 to TRBJ2-5; 7 positions match TRBD1. V lost 8 bases, J lost 0 bases, and 9 bases stayed unmatched. The CDR3 extends over 15 amino acids. Germline values: CDR1 MNHNY, CDR2 SVGAGI (reference sequence). The CDR3 DNA sequence: TGTGCCAGCGCAGGGGGACCTCGAAACCAAGAGACCCAGTACTTC. Protein product: CASAGGPRNQETQYF.